These 29 T cell receptor beta chains were all obtained from the same sample, sequenced in a study of Graves' ophthalmopathy and Graves' hyperthyroidism. Amplifying from RNA transcripts, the study obtained TCR beta CDR3 regions. Following a first-round RT-PCR that used HTBI primers, a second-round multiplex PCR was carried out. TCRdb independently ran MiXCR on the multiplex PCR reads; one entry per CDR3 protein. Among about 220,000 distinct CDR3 sequences listed, roughly 21% were seen once. Sequencing input: peripheral blood. Receptor source: a woman in her fifties or sixties with Graves' ophthalmopathy.

This clonotype turned up a few times. V usage is TRBV30 and J usage is TRBJ1-1; unclear D gene. Trimming pared 4 bases from V and 0 bases from J, leaving 9 bases between. The CDR3 spans 13 residues. Per germline, CDR1 GTSNPN and CDR2 SVGIG (reference sequence). The CDR3 here is CAWTILMNTEAFF. The DNA of the CDR3 is TGTGCCTGGACGATTCTGATGAACACTGAAGCTTTCTTT.

As regards this clonotype: A much larger clone lies a single base off, so this may be a read error. V usage is TRBV10-3 and J usage is TRBJ1-5; D possibly corresponds to TRBD1 (5 bases). Germline V gives CDR1 ENHRY, CDR2 SYGVKD. The CDR3 runs to 13 residues. Trimming shortened V by 8 bases and J by 5 bases, and 13 bases separated the two germline ends. This CDR3 reads CAIQELGDQPQHF. The CDR3 coding sequence is TGTGCCATCCAAGAACTAGGGGATCAGCCCCAGCATTTT.

This clonotype was recorded many times. The CDR3 DNA reads as TGTGCCAGCAGTTACTCGGGACATCAGCCCCAGCATTTT. Protein: CASSYSGHQPQHF. The chain has TRBV6-5 and TRBJ1-5, with D perhaps matching TRBD1 (5 bases). The CDR3 is 13 amino acids. Germline CDR1 MNHEY, CDR2 SVGAGI. The V end was cut by 0 bases, the J end by 5 bases, with 5 bases between.

This clonotype was picked up many times. This chain links TRBV29-1 with TRBJ1-2; 7 bases are shared with TRBD1. The CDR3 spans 14 residues. Germline trimming cut 7 bases from V and 6 bases from J; bases unmatched to any gene: 14. CDR1 SQVTM and CDR2 ANQGSEA come from the germline V gene. The CDR3 reads CSASGQDLGDGYTF. The DNA for the CDR3 is TGCAGCGCCTCAGGACAGGATCTCGGAGATGGCTACACCTTC.

The chain uses TRBV28 and TRBJ1-2, with TRBD1 as a possible D gene (5 bases). The CDR3 totals 15 residues. V was clipped by 5 bases and J by 7 bases, with 20 bases between them. Germline loops: CDR1 MDHEN, CDR2 SYDVKM. CDR3 region: CASSLGAPKRGGYTF. The CDR3 coding sequence is TGTGCCAGCAGTCTTGGGGCACCAAAAAGGGGTGGCTACACCTTC.

This clonotype was recorded at least ten times. The chain links TRBV5-1 to TRBJ2-7, with D hard to call. The V gene's germline CDR1 is SGHRS and CDR2 YFSETQ. Trimming took 2 bases from V and 1 from J, leaving 13 bases between them. The CDR3 has 15 residues. The CDR3 DNA follows: TGCGCCAGCAGCTTCTTAGGTTTGGCTTCCTACGAGCAGTACTTC. Residues: CASSFLGLASYEQYF. The variable domain in full, completed from reference TRBV5-1 and TRBJ2-7, reads KAGVTQTPRYLIKTRGQQVTLSCSPISGHRSVSWYQQTPGQGLQFLFEYFSETQRNKGNFPGRFSGRQFSNSRSEMNVSTLELGDSALYLCASSFLGLASYEQYFGPGTRLTVT.

The chain combines TRBV3-1 with TRBJ2-7; 10 nucleotides match TRBD2. Looked up from germline, CDR1 is LGHDT and CDR2 is YNNKEL (reference sequence). The CDR3 totals 16 residues. With V trimmed by 1 base and J by 4 bases, 7 bases remained unmatched. CDR3 loop: CASSQASGLAAYEQYF. Written as DNA, the CDR3 is TGTGCCAGCAGCCAAGCGTCCGGACTAGCGGCATACGAGCAGTACTTC.

This clonotype was picked up many times. The CDR3 DNA reads TGCGCCAGCAGCCAAGGCGCAGCAGGGCTTTTGAACACTGAAGCTTTCTTT. This translates into CASSQGAAGLLNTEAFF. The chain links TRBV4-1 to TRBJ1-1; perhaps TRBD1 as D (5 bases). The CDR3 loop spans 17 amino acids. CDR1 is MGHRA and CDR2 is YSYEKL in the germline V gene. V lost 1 base and J lost 0, with 15 bases in between.

This chain's CDR3 is CATSTTGLGDETQYF. The CDR3 coding sequence is TGTGCCACCAGTACGACCGGCCTGGGGGATGAGACCCAGTACTTC. V usage is TRBV24-1 and J usage is TRBJ2-5, with D perhaps TRBD1 or TRBD2 (5 bases each). Trimming pared 6 bases from V and 5 bases from J, leaving 18 bases between. Per the germline V gene, CDR1 is KGHDR and CDR2 is SFDVKD. CDR3 length: 15 amino acids.

This clonotype appeared many times. The V call is TRBV30, the J call TRBJ2-5, with D unclear. V was shortened by 0 bases and J by 0 bases, with 11 bases between the two germline ends. The germline V gene encodes CDR1 GTSNPN and CDR2 SVGIG (reference sequence). This CDR3 region has 15 residues. DNA for the CDR3: TGTGCCTGGAGTGTCGGTAACCAGTACCAAGAGACCCAGTACTTC. This gives the protein CAWSVGNQYQETQYF.

This clonotype came up a few times. Just one base apart from a much larger clone, this may be a read error. The chain combines TRBV6-1 with TRBJ1-5; D is unclear. The CDR3 consists of 15 residues. In germline, CDR1 is MNHNS, CDR2 SASEGT. The CDR3 is CASSEGHTSNQPQRF. CDR3 nucleotides: TGTGCCAGCAGTGAAGGTCACACTAGCAATCAGCCCCAGCGTTTT.

This clonotype was detected a few times. This chain links TRBV28 with TRBJ2-7, with 7 bases that match TRBD1. Germline V gives CDR1 MDHEN, CDR2 SYDVKM. The V segment lost 5 bases and the J segment 3 bases; nucleotides outside the gene matches: 7. The CDR3 is 14 amino acids. The CDR3 reads CASSPTGLVYEQYF. CDR3 in DNA: TGTGCCAGCAGTCCGACAGGGCTAGTCTACGAGCAGTACTTC. The full variable domain, completed using reference TRBV28 and TRBJ2-7, is DVKVTQSSRYLVKRTGEKVFLECVQDMDHENMFWYRQDPGLGLRLIYFSYDVKMKEKGDIPEGYSVSREKKERFSLILESASTNQTSMYLCASSPTGLVYEQYFGPGTRLTVT.

The genes are TRBV20-1 and TRBJ2-5; D possibly corresponds to TRBD2 (5 bases). The CDR3 has 16 residues. V was pared by 0 bases and J by 3 bases, with 17 bases between. The germline V gene has CDR1 DFQATT and CDR2 SNEGSKA (reference sequence). This CDR3 reads CSARDFARSGKETQYF. The CDR3 region has the DNA TGCAGTGCTAGAGATTTTGCGCGGAGCGGAAAAGAGACCCAGTACTTC.

Ten or more counts support this clonotype. The chain employs TRBV29-1 and TRBJ1-2, with 8 bases aligning to TRBD1. V shed 0 bases and J 3 bases; nucleotides not matched to a gene: 12. Germline lookup yields CDR1 SQVTM and CDR2 ANQGSEA. The CDR3 contains 17 residues. The CDR3 coding sequence is TGCAGCGTTGAAGATCTCTGGACAGGGACATCGGACTATGGCTACACCTTC. It yields the protein CSVEDLWTGTSDYGYTF.

Many counts were recorded for this clonotype. V and J are TRBV12-3 or TRBV12-4 and TRBJ1-2, with D uncertain. The CDR3 runs to 13 residues. V was cut by 1 base and J by 4 bases, with 7 bases left in between. The CDR3 spells CASSLDGVYGYTF. In DNA form, the CDR3 reads TGTGCCAGCAGTTTAGACGGGGTCTATGGCTACACCTTC.

This clonotype was detected many times. The V and J genes are TRBV4-1 and TRBJ2-7; D possibly corresponds to TRBD1 (6 bases). The CDR3 loop spans 13 amino acids. The V and J ends lost 4 bases and 4 bases respectively, with 11 bases between them. CDR1 and CDR2 from the germline V gene are MGHRA and YSYEKL. Here the CDR3 reads CASSRSQGYEQYF. The CDR3 coding sequence is TGCGCCAGCAGCCGCTCACAGGGATACGAGCAGTACTTC.

The table lists this clonotype with many counts. This chain joins TRBV18 and TRBJ2-4, with D perhaps matching TRBD2 (6 bases). V lost 5 bases, J lost 8 bases, and 16 bases lay in between. The CDR3 totals 14 residues. Per germline, CDR1 KGHSH and CDR2 LQKENI. The CDR3 spells CASSATGTGDIQYF. The CDR3 nucleotides read TGTGCCAGCTCAGCCACCGGGACTGGAGACATTCAGTACTTC.

The sample holds many counts of this clonotype. This chain connects TRBV12-3 or TRBV12-4 to TRBJ2-1, with D tentatively TRBD2 (5 bases). This CDR3 is built from 14 residues. V dropped 6 bases and J dropped 4 bases, with 13 bases sitting between them. The CDR3 sequence is CASRPDYKYNEQFF. The DNA of the CDR3 is TGTGCCAGCAGACCCGACTACAAGTACAATGAGCAGTTCTTC.

At least ten counts were recorded for this clonotype. The chain joins TRBV6-1 to TRBJ2-7; D is possibly TRBD2 (5 bases). V lost 4 bases, J lost 3 bases, and 13 bases lay in between. Germline CDR1 reads MNHNS; CDR2 reads SASEGT. The CDR3 runs 14 residues. The CDR3 region has the DNA TGTGCCAGCAGTGGGACTCCCCTTTACTACGAGCAGTACTTC. This translates into CASSGTPLYYEQYF.

This clonotype was detected only a few times. This chain joins TRBV28 and TRBJ2-7; D call uncertain. CDR1 MDHEN and CDR2 SYDVKM come from the germline V gene. Trimming took off 6 bases at V and 6 bases at J, with 15 bases between the two ends. There are 13 residues in the CDR3. DNA of the CDR3: TGTGCCAGCAGCCTACCACAAGCAGCCGAGCAGTACTTC. Its translation is CASSLPQAAEQYF.

This clonotype was counted ten times or more. V is TRBV2 and J is TRBJ2-5; 7 positions match TRBD1. The CDR3 consists of 14 residues. With 7 bases clipped from V and 5 bases from J, the junction kept 10 bases outside the gene matches. Looked up from germline, CDR1 is SNHLY and CDR2 is FYNNEI. The CDR3 DNA reads as TGTGCCAGCAACCAATACCGGGACAGTGAGACCCAGTACTTC. Residues: CASNQYRDSETQYF.

CDR3 residues: CASSVGQASKETQYF. The CDR3 nucleotides are TGTGCCAGCAGCGTAGGACAGGCTTCGAAAGAGACCCAGTACTTC. The chain is built from TRBV6-1 and TRBJ2-5, with 7 bases matching TRBD1. V dropped 6 bases and J dropped 3; count of bases not matched to a gene: 10. This CDR3 region has 15 residues. Germline lookup yields CDR1 MNHNS and CDR2 SASEGT.

This clonotype was seen repeatedly, ten times or more. CDR3 loop: CASSSWTGEETQYF. As DNA, the CDR3 is TGTGCCAGCAGTTCCTGGACAGGGGAAGAGACCCAGTACTTC. This chain joins TRBV12-3 or TRBV12-4 and TRBJ2-5, with TRBD1 matching 9 bases. This CDR3 has 14 amino acids. J lost 3 bases, V lost 4 bases, and 3 bases had no gene match.

The rearrangement joins TRBV15 to TRBJ1-6; D unresolved. The CDR3 consists of 13 residues. Trimming stripped 1 base from V and 7 bases from J, with 5 bases between. Germline loops: CDR1 LNHNV, CDR2 YYDKDF (reference sequence). CDR3 sequence reads: CATSRVSNSPLHF. For the CDR3, the DNA is TGTGCCACCAGCAGAGTTAGCAATTCACCCCTCCACTTT.

This clonotype showed up many times. The chain has TRBV6-1 and TRBJ1-5, with unresolved D. In germline, CDR1 is MNHNS, CDR2 SASEGT. The CDR3 extends over 14 amino acids. V lost 8 bases, J lost 0 bases, and 11 bases lay in between. CDR3 protein: CASAVSYSNQPQHF. The CDR3 DNA reads as TGTGCCAGCGCAGTGAGTTATAGCAATCAGCCCCAGCATTTT.

This clonotype was found many times. V usage is TRBV20-1 and J usage is TRBJ1-6; TRBD1 aligns across 7 bases. With 3 bases clipped from V and 8 bases from J, the junction kept 4 bases outside the gene matches. The germline V gene has CDR1 DFQATT and CDR2 SNEGSKA (reference sequence). This CDR3 spans 13 amino acids. This CDR3 reads CSASGDRDSPLHF. The CDR3 coding sequence is TGCAGTGCTAGCGGCGACAGGGATTCACCCCTCCACTTT.

Ten or more counts support this clonotype. The chain's CDR3 is CASRLTGQETQYF. In DNA form, the CDR3 reads TGTGCCAGCAGGTTGACAGGACAAGAGACCCAGTACTTC. The chain couples TRBV7-9 to TRBJ2-5; D perhaps matches TRBD1 (6 bases). Germline CDR1 SEHNR, CDR2 FQNEAQ (reference sequence). V lost 6 bases and J 2 bases, leaving 10 bases between the germline ends. This CDR3 is 13 amino acids long. Drawing the rest from reference TRBV7-9 and TRBJ2-5, the complete variable domain is DTGVSQNPRHKITKRGQNVTFRCDPISEHNRLYWYRQTLGQGPEFLTYFQNEAQLEKSRLLSDRFSAERPKGSFSTLEIQRTEQGDSAMYLCASRLTGQETQYFGPGTRLLVL.

This chain connects TRBV20-1 to TRBJ2-7; D ambiguous. V lost 3 bases and J 6 bases, leaving 6 bases between the germline ends. The germline V gene encodes CDR1 DFQATT and CDR2 SNEGSKA (reference sequence). CDR3 size: 10 residues. CDR3 region: CSARVGEQYF. Here the CDR3 DNA reads TGCAGTGCTAGGGTTGGCGAGCAGTACTTC.

This clonotype was seen many times. The chain joins TRBV27 to TRBJ2-7; 10 bases match TRBD1. Germline assignment: CDR1 MNHEY and CDR2 SMNVEV (reference sequence). V trimming: 8 bases; J trimming: 7 bases; junction bases outside the gene matches: 8. This CDR3 has 13 residues. DNA of the CDR3: TGTGCCAGCGGCCGGGACAGGGGATGGGAGCAGTACTTC. This translates into CASGRDRGWEQYF.